A selection of T cell receptor beta chains follows, all from one sample in a study of T cell repertoires in cytomegalovirus infection. MiXCR, applied by TCRdb to the reads, yields one record per CDR3 protein. The top ten hold approximately 15% of the sample, which has around 290,000 distinct CDR3 sequences, around 25% seen once. Sequenced material: PBMCs. The origin of the receptors is a human donor in good health (CMV status not recorded). Some clones in this sample may be carry-over from other donors' samples. The CDR3 runs from the conserved cysteine through the conserved F or W. Fields, in order: clone size, J gene, V gene, D gene, CDR3 DNA, CDR3 protein. A D gene is named only where the DNA matches it firmly. Clone size is shown for a subset of rows, as once, few, many or a class of expanded clone.

clone size: -
J gene: TRBJ2-5
V gene: TRBV7-6
D gene: -
CDR3 DNA: TGTGCCAGCAGCTTAAGCTCAGGGAGAATGGGAGAGACCCAGTACTTC
CDR3 protein: CASSLSSGRMGETQYF

clone size: -
J gene: TRBJ2-2
V gene: TRBV5-6
D gene: TRBD1
CDR3 DNA: TGTGCCAGCAGCCTAACACAGGGGTTAAAGTACACCGGGGAGCTGTTTTTT
CDR3 protein: CASSLTQGLKYTGELFF

clone size: -
J gene: TRBJ2-6
V gene: TRBV19
D gene: -
CDR3 DNA: TGTGCCAGTACCCTTGGGGACTCTGGGGCCAACGTCCTGACTTTC
CDR3 protein: CASTLGDSGANVLTF

clone size: many
J gene: TRBJ2-2
V gene: TRBV7-2
D gene: -
CDR3 DNA: TGTGCCAGCAGCTTGTACAGGGTTCCAACCGGGGAGCTGTTTTTT
CDR3 protein: CASSLYRVPTGELFF

clone size: -
J gene: TRBJ2-3
V gene: TRBV6-6
D gene: -
CDR3 DNA: TGTGCCAGCAAACTGGAAGATACGCAGTATTTT
CDR3 protein: CASKLEDTQYF

clone size: many
J gene: TRBJ2-1
V gene: TRBV7-2
D gene: TRBD1
CDR3 DNA: TGTGCCAGCAGCTTAAGGGACAGGTACAATGAGCAGTTCTTC
CDR3 protein: CASSLRDRYNEQFF

clone size: few
J gene: TRBJ1-2
V gene: TRBV19
D gene: -
CDR3 DNA: TGTGCCAGTAGTATGCTATATGGCTACACCTTC
CDR3 protein: CASSMLYGYTF

clone size: -
J gene: TRBJ2-3
V gene: TRBV18
D gene: -
CDR3 DNA: TGTGCCAGCTCACCAGGGCGAGATACGCAGTATTTT
CDR3 protein: CASSPGRDTQYF

clone size: few
J gene: TRBJ2-3
V gene: TRBV29-1
D gene: TRBD2
CDR3 DNA: TGCAGCGTTGCACATAGGGGGTCTAGCGGGGGTAGCACAGATACGCAGTATTTT
CDR3 protein: CSVAHRGSSGGSTDTQYF

clone size: -
J gene: TRBJ1-5
V gene: TRBV10-3
D gene: -
CDR3 DNA: TGTGCCATCAGTGATTGGGCAGGCGGCAATCAGCCCCAGCATTTT
CDR3 protein: CAISDWAGGNQPQHF

clone size: -
J gene: TRBJ2-1
V gene: TRBV7-3
D gene: TRBD1
CDR3 DNA: TGTGCCAGCAGCTTCGCCGGGACAGGGGTTAATGAGCAGTTCTTC
CDR3 protein: CASSFAGTGVNEQFF

clone size: few
J gene: TRBJ2-1
V gene: TRBV28
D gene: -
CDR3 DNA: TGTGCCAGCAGATCTCCAACGGGACTCTTAGGCTACAATGAGCAGTTCTTC
CDR3 protein: CASRSPTGLLGYNEQFF

clone size: few
J gene: TRBJ1-4
V gene: TRBV28
D gene: TRBD1
CDR3 DNA: TGTGCCAGCAGCCCAGGGGGTTCGACTAATGAAAAACTGTTTTTT
CDR3 protein: CASSPGGSTNEKLFF

clone size: -
J gene: TRBJ1-4
V gene: TRBV27
D gene: TRBD1
CDR3 DNA: TGTGCCAGCTCTCCGGGACAGGGGGTTGCAACTAATGAAAAACTGTTTTTT
CDR3 protein: CASSPGQGVATNEKLFF

clone size: -
J gene: TRBJ1-2
V gene: TRBV10-3
D gene: TRBD1
CDR3 DNA: TGTGCCATCAGTTTGCGACAGGGGGGTGATGGCTACACCTTC
CDR3 protein: CAISLRQGGDGYTF

clone size: -
J gene: TRBJ1-5
V gene: TRBV19
D gene: TRBD1
CDR3 DNA: TGTGCCAGTAGTATTCCCGGACAGGGCCAACAGCCCCAGCATTTT
CDR3 protein: CASSIPGQGQQPQHF

clone size: few
J gene: TRBJ1-5
V gene: TRBV6-1
D gene: -
CDR3 DNA: TGTGCCAGCAGGACCGGGACCGTGGGCCAGCCCCAGCATTTT
CDR3 protein: CASRTGTVGQPQHF

clone size: many
J gene: TRBJ1-2
V gene: TRBV7-2
D gene: -
CDR3 DNA: TGTGCCAGCAGCCTTACTACAGGGAACTATGGCTACACCTTC
CDR3 protein: CASSLTTGNYGYTF

clone size: -
J gene: TRBJ2-3
V gene: TRBV6-1
D gene: TRBD2
CDR3 DNA: TGTGCCAGCAGGGAGGCGGGGGGGACAGATACGCAGTATTTT
CDR3 protein: CASREAGGTDTQYF

clone size: -
J gene: TRBJ1-2
V gene: TRBV2
D gene: -
CDR3 DNA: TGTGCCAGCAGTGAAGCGACGGCAGGGGATGGCTACACCTTC
CDR3 protein: CASSEATAGDGYTF